This T cell receptor (beta chain) is from a study of T cells in Graves' hyperthyroidism and ophthalmopathy. Authors of the study amplified TCR beta CDR3 regions from RNA transcripts. Carried out on the TCR CDR3, a first-round RT-PCR used the HTBI primer set. From the multiplex PCR reads, TCRdb called clonotypes with MiXCR, one entry per CDR3 protein. The profile shows fewer than 700,000 distinct CDR3 sequences, more than 15% of them singletons. Whole-study results and caveats: Blood held most thyroid clonotypes expanded above 0.001 frequency.

The V and J ends lost 8 bases and 9 bases, in that order; junction bases with no gene match: 7. This CDR3 is 13 amino acids long. Germline lookup yields CDR1 MNHNS and CDR2 SASEGT. This clonotype was found many times. Its cognate antigen is unknown. Source material: blood. The TCR originated in a woman younger than 35 with Graves' ophthalmopathy. The chain uses TRBV6-1 and TRBJ1-6, with 7 bases that match TRBD1. CDR3 in amino acids: CASRTGGGSPLHF. The CDR3 nucleotides are TGTGCCAGCCGGACAGGCGGTGGTTCACCCCTCCACTTT.